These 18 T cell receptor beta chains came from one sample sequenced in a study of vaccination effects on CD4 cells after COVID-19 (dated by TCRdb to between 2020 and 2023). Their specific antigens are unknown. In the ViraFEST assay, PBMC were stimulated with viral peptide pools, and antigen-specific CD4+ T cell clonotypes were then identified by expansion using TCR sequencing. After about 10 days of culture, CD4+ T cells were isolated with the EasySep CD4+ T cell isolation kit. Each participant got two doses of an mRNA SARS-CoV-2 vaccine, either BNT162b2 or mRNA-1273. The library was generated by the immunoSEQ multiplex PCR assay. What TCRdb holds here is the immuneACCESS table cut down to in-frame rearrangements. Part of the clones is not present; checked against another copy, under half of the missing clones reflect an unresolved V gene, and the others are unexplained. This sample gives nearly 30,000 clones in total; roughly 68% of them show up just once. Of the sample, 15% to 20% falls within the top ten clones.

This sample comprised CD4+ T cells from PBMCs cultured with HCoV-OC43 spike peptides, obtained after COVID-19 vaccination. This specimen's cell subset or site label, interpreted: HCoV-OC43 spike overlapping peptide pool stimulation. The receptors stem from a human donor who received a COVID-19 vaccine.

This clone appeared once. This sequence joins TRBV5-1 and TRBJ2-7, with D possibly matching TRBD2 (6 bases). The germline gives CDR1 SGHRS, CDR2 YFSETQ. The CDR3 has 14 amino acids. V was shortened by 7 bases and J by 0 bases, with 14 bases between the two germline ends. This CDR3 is CASRGGVSSYEQYF. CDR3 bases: TGCGCCAGCCGAGGCGGGGTGAGCTCCTACGAGCAGTACTTC.

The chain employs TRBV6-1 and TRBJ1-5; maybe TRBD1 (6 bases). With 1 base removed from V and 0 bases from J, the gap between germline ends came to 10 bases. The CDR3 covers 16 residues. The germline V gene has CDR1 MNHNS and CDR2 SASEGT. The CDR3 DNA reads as TGTGCCAGCAGTGAAGTGGACAGCTATAGCAATCAGCCCCAGCATTTT. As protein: CASSEVDSYSNQPQHF.

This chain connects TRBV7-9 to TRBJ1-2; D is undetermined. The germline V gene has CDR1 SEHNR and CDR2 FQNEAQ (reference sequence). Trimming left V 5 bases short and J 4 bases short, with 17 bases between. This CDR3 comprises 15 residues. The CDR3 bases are TGTGCCAGCAGCCTATCCCTAGGGTCGGGCTATGGCTACACCTTC. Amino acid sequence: CASSLSLGSGYGYTF.

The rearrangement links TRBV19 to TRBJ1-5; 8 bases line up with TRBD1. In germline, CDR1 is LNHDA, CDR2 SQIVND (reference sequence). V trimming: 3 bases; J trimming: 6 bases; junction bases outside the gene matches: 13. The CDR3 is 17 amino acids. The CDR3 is CASSIWGFRDRLQPQHF. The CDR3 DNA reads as TGTGCCAGTAGTATTTGGGGCTTCCGGGACAGGCTTCAGCCCCAGCATTTT.

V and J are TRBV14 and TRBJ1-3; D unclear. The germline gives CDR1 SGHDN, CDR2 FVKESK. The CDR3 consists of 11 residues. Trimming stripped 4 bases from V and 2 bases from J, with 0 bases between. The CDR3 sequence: CASSPGNTIYF. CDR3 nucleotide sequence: TGTGCCAGCAGCCCTGGAAACACCATATATTTT. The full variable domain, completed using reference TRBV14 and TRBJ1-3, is EAGVTQFPSHSVIEKGQTVTLRCDPISGHDNLYWYRRVMGKEIKFLLHFVKESKQDESGMPNNRFLAERTGGTYSTLKVQPAELEDSGVYFCASSPGNTIYFGEGSWLTVV.

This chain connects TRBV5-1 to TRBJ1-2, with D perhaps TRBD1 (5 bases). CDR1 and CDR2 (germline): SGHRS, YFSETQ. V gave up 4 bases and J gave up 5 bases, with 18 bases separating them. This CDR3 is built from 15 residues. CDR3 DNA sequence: TGCGCCAGCAGCGTCTCCGGGACTCCTTCATATGGCTACACCTTC. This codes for CASSVSGTPSYGYTF.

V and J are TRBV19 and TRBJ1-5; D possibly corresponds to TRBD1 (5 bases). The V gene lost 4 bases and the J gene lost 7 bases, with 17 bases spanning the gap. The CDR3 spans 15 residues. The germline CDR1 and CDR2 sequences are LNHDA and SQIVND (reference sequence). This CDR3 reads CASSTGGLIGQPQHF. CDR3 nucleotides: TGTGCCAGTAGTACGGGGGGATTGATTGGACAGCCCCAGCATTTT.

CDR3 residues: CASSPPASTNTGELFF. The CDR3 nucleotides are TGTGCCAGCAGCCCCCCGGCTAGCACGAACACCGGGGAGCTGTTTTTT. The chain is built from TRBV5-4 and TRBJ2-2; a possible D gene is TRBD2 (5 bases). This CDR3 has 16 residues. Germline V lookup: CDR1 SGHNT, CDR2 YYREEE (reference sequence). The V gene lost 4 bases and the J gene lost 0 bases, with 13 bases spanning the gap.

CDR3 nucleotide sequence: TGTGCCAGCAGCCCTATGCAGACCCACAATGAGCAGTTCTTC. Translating gives CASSPMQTHNEQFF. The chain links TRBV3-1 (or the pseudogene TRBV3-2) to TRBJ2-1, with unresolved D. V lost 4 bases and J 5 bases, leaving 12 bases between the germline ends. Germline CDR1 is LGHDT and CDR2 is YNNKEL (reference sequence). The CDR3 consists of 14 residues.

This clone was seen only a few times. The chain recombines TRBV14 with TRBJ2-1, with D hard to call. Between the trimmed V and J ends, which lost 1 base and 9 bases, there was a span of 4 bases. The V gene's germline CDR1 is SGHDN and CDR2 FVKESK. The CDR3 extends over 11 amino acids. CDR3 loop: CASSQAIEQFF. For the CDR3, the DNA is TGTGCCAGCAGCCAAGCTATTGAGCAGTTCTTC.

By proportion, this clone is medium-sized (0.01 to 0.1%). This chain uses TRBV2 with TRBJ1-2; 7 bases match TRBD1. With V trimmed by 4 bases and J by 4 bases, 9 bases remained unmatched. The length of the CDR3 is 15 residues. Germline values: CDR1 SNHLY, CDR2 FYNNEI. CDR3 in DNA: TGTGCCAGCAGTGCCCAACCCGGACAGGTCTATGGCTACACCTTC. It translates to CASSAQPGQVYGYTF.

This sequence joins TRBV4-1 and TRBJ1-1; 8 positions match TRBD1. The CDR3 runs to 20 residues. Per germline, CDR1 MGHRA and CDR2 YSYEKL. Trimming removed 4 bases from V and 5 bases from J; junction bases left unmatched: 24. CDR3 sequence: CASSLEGLGRGRFSYTEAFF. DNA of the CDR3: TGCGCCAGCAGCCTAGAAGGGCTAGGCAGGGGGCGTTTTTCGTATACTGAAGCTTTCTTT.

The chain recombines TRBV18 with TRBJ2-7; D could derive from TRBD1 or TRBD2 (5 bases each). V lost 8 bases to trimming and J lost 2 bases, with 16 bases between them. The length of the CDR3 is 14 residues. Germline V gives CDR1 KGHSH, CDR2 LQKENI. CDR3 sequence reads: CASQRLRGTYEQYF. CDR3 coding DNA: TGTGCCAGCCAAAGACTCCGGGGCACCTACGAGCAGTACTTC. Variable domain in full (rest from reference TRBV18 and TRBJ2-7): NAGVMQNPRHLVRRRGQEARLRCSPMKGHSHVYWYRQLPEEGLKFMVYLQKENIIDESGMPKERFSAEFPKEGPSILRIQQVVRGDSAAYFCASQRLRGTYEQYFGPGTRLTVT.

The DNA of the CDR3 is TGTGCCAGCAGTGACAGAACTAACTATGGCTACACCTTC. It codes for CASSDRTNYGYTF. The V call is TRBV2, the J call TRBJ1-2; no reliable D call. Germline V gene lookup returns CDR1 SNHLY and CDR2 FYNNEI. V lost 3 bases and J 0 bases, leaving 5 bases between the germline ends. CDR3 length: 13 amino acids.

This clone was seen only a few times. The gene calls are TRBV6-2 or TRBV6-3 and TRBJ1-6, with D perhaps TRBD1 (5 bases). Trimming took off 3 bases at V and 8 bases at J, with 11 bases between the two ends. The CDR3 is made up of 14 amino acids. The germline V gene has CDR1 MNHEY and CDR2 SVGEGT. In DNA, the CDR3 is TGTGCCAGCAGTTATGGGACGGTCCATTCACCCCTCCACTTT. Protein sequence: CASSYGTVHSPLHF.

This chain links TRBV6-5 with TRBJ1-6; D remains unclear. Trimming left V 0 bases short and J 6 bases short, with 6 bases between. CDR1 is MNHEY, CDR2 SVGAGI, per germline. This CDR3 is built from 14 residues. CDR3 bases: TGTGCCAGCAGTTACTCTGTCAGTAATTCACCCCTCCACTTT. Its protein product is CASSYSVSNSPLHF.

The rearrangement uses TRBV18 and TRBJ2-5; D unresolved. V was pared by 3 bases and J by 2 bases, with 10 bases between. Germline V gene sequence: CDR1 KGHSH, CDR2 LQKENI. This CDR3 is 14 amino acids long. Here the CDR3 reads CASSPRNSQETQYF. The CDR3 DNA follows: TGTGCCAGCTCACCGAGGAATTCGCAAGAGACCCAGTACTTC. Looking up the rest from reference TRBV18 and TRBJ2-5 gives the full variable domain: NAGVMQNPRHLVRRRGQEARLRCSPMKGHSHVYWYRQLPEEGLKFMVYLQKENIIDESGMPKERFSAEFPKEGPSILRIQQVVRGDSAAYFCASSPRNSQETQYFGPGTRLLVL.

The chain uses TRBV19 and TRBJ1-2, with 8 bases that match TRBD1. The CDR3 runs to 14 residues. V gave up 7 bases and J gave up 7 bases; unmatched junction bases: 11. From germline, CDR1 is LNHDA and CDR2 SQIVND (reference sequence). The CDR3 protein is CASNPMDRESGYTF. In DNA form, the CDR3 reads TGTGCCAGTAACCCGATGGACAGGGAGAGTGGCTACACCTTC.